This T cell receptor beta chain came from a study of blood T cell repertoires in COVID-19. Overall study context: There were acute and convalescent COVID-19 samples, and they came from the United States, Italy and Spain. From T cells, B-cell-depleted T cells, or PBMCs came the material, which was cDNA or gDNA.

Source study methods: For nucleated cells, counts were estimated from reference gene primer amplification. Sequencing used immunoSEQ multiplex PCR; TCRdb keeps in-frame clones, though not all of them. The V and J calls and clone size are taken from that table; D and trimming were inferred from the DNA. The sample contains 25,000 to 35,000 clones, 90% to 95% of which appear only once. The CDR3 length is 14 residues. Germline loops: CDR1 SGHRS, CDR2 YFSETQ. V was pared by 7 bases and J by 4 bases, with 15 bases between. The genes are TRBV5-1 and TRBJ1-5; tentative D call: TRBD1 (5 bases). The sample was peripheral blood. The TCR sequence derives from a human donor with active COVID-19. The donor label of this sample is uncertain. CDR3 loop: CASASYRPNQPQHF. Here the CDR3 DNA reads TGCGCCAGCGCAAGCTACAGGCCTAATCAGCCCCAGCATTTT. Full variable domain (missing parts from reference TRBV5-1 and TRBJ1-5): KAGVTQTPRYLIKTRGQQVTLSCSPISGHRSVSWYQQTPGQGLQFLFEYFSETQRNKGNFPGRFSGRQFSNSRSEMNVSTLELGDSALYLCASASYRPNQPQHFGDGTRLSIL.